This T cell receptor beta chain was retrieved from a study of persistence of HIV-infected CD4 T cells. Anti-CD3/anti-CD28 beads served as a nonspecific positive control stimulus. Sorting of responding CD4+ T cells relied on upregulated CD40 ligand together with CD69. Points on this clone: What it recognizes is unknown.

This was the immunoSEQ version 4 assay in survey mode. Only in-frame clones appear in the TCRdb table, and some are missing; sequencing was by immunoSEQ multiplex PCR. The table records some 49,000 clones, approximately 90% of them present only once. Germline lookup yields CDR1 KGHSH and CDR2 LQKENI. Trimming shortened V by 3 bases and J by 6 bases, and 14 bases separated the two germline ends. The CDR3 consists of 15 residues. The gene calls are TRBV18 and TRBJ2-2, with D hard to call. This specimen consisted of CD4+ T cells sorted from PBMCs after 18-hour stimulation, obtained from a patient who received antiretroviral therapy. This sequence was found in an adult woman with HIV who was CMV-seropositive. The CDR3, as DNA: TGTGCCAGCTCACCTACTGTGGGATTCTCCGGGGAGCTGTTTTTT. Translated: CASSPTVGFSGELFF. Drawing the rest from reference TRBV18 and TRBJ2-2, the complete variable domain is NAGVMQNPRHLVRRRGQEARLRCSPMKGHSHVYWYRQLPEEGLKFMVYLQKENIIDESGMPKERFSAEFPKEGPSILRIQQVVRGDSAAYFCASSPTVGFSGELFFGEGSRLTVL.